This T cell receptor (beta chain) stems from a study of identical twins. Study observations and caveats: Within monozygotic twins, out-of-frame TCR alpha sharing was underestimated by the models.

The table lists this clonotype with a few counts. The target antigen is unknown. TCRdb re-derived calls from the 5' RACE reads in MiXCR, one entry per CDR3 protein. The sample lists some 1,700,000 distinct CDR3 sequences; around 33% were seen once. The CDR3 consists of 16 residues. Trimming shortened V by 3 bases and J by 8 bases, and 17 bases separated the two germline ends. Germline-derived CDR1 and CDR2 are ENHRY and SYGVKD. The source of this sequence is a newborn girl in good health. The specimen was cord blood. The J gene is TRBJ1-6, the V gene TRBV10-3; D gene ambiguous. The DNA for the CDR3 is TGTGCCATCAGTGACGGAGGTGCCCTGCGGTATTCACCCCTCCACTTT. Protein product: CAISDGGALRYSPLHF.